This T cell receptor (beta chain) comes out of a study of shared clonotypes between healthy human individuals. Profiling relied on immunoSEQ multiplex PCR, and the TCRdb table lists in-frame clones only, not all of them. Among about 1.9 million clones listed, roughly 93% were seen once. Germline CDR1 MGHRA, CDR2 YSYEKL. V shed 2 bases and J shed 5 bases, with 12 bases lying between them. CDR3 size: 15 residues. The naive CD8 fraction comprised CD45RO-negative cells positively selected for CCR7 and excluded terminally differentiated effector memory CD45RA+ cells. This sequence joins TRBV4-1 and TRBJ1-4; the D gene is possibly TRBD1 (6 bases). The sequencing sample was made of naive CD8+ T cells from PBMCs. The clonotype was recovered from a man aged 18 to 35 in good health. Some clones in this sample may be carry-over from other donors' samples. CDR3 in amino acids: CASSQNMDSNEKLFF. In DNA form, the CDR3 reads TGCGCCAGCAGCCAAAATATGGACAGCAATGAAAAACTGTTTTTT.